This T cell receptor (beta chain) was captured in a study of shared clonotypes between healthy human individuals. Germline loops: CDR1 MDHEN, CDR2 SYDVKM. Trimming shortened V by 3 bases and J by 4 bases, and 10 bases separated the two germline ends. This CDR3 has 14 residues. Positively selected for CCR7, the CD45RO-negative cells used as naive CD8 cells excluded terminally differentiated effector memory CD45RA+ cells. The table came from immunoSEQ multiplex PCR; TCRdb's copy has only in-frame clones and leaves some out. Among 750,000 to 1,000,000 clones, around 93% were seen once, and the ten largest hold about 24%.

The material sequenced was naive CD8+ T cells sorted from blood. This receptor was identified in a man between 25 and 39 years old in good health. This sequence joins TRBV28 and TRBJ2-1, with D hard to call. CDR3 in amino acids: CASSFPESYNEQFF. The CDR3 DNA follows: TGTGCCAGCAGTTTCCCGGAGTCATACAATGAGCAGTTCTTC.